This T cell receptor beta chain was retrieved from a study of patients and donors after allogeneic stem cell transplantation. Germline loops: CDR1 SGHRS, CDR2 YFSETQ. V was cut by 9 bases and J by 2 bases, with 13 bases left in between. This CDR3 spans 13 amino acids. TCRdb re-analysed the RT-PCR reads in MiXCR, keeping a single row per CDR3 protein. The data show 900,000 to 1,000,000 distinct CDR3 sequences, with about a sixth seen just once and roughly 6% held by the top ten. V gene TRBV5-1 combines with J gene TRBJ2-3; D is possibly TRBD2 (5 bases). The sequence was collected from a human donor who was either an allogeneic HSCT recipient or a stem cell or donor lymphocyte infusion donor (not recorded which). It is not recorded whose cells these are; they may come from a transplant donor. Sequencing was performed on blood, either unsorted or a sorted T cell fraction (not recorded which). This chain's CDR3 is CATRLSATDTQYF. DNA for the CDR3: TGCGCCACCCGACTATCGGCCACAGATACGCAGTATTTT.